Only one count was recorded for the clone carrying this TCR beta chain. As yet, its antigen is unknown. Other nucleotide sequences in the sample specify the same CDR3. The authors' processing: Filtering differed for immunoSEQ, which gave only junction sequences without quality scores. Using immunoSEQ multiplex PCR, the repertoire was profiled, and TCRdb retains in-frame clones only, with some absent. V, J and clone size derive from that table, while D and trimming were established from the DNA sequence. The sample contains about 2 million clones, just under 95% of which appear only once. This entry is derived from a study of shared clonotypes between healthy human individuals. Study information: Two female and three male donors aged 18 to 49 were enrolled. Findings and caveats of the study: Limitation of the genetic and exposure-history diversity represented came from the few donors.

CD45RO negativity and positive selection for CCR7 defined naive CD8 cells, a population that excluded terminally differentiated effector memory CD45RA+ cells. Looked up from germline, CDR1 is MNHEY and CDR2 is SMNVEV (reference sequence). V shed 3 bases and J shed 4 bases, with 10 bases lying between them. The CDR3 contains 13 residues. This sequence was found in a man between 18 and 29 years old in good health. The sequenced material came from naive CD8+ T cells sorted from blood. This rearrangement joins TRBV27 to TRBJ2-7; the D gene could be TRBD1 or TRBD2 (5 bases each). The CDR3 protein is CASSFLGGYEQYF. For the CDR3, the DNA is TGTGCCAGCAGTTTCCTTGGGGGTTACGAGCAGTACTTC.